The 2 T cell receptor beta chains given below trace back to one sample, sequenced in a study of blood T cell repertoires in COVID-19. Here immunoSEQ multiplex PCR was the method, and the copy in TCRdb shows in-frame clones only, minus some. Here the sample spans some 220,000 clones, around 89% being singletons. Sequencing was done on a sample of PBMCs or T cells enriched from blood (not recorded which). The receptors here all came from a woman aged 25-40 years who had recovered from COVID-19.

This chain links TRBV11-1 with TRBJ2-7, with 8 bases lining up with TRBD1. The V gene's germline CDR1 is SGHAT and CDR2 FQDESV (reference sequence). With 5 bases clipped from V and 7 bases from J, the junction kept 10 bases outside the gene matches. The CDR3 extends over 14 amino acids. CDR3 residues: CASSPDRVRGEQYF. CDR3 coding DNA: TGTGCCAGCAGCCCGGACAGGGTAAGGGGGGAGCAGTACTTC.

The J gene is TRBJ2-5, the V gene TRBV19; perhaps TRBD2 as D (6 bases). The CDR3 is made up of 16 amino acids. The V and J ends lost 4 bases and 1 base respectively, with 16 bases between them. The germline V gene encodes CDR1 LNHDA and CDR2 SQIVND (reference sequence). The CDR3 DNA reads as TGTGCCAGTAGTAGAACACCCGGGAGATCCCAAGAGACCCAGTACTTC. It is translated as CASSRTPGRSQETQYF.